The rows below give T cell receptor beta chains drawn from one sample of a study of blood T cell repertoires in COVID-19. Profiling relied on immunoSEQ multiplex PCR, and the TCRdb table lists in-frame clones only, not all of them. This sample has some 320,000 clones, with around 86% found just once. Sequenced sample: PBMCs or T cells enriched from blood (not recorded which). The receptors come from a man aged 55 to 70 who had recovered from COVID-19. The CDR3 runs from the conserved cysteine through the conserved F or W. A D gene is named only where the DNA matches it firmly. Rows give clone size only sometimes, using once, few, many, or a class for an expanded clone.

NA	TRBV27	TRBJ2-7	15	NA	TGTGCCAGCAGTTCAAATCCCGGGTTTTCCTACGAGCAGTACTTC	CASSSNPGFSYEQYF
TRBD2	TRBV7-9	TRBJ2-3	16	NA	TGTGCCAGCAGCTTATTTGCGGGAGTAACCACAGATACGCAGTATTTT	CASSLFAGVTTDTQYF
NA	TRBV3-1/TRBV3-2	TRBJ1-2	13	NA	TGTGCCAGCAGAACACAGGGAAACTATGGCTACACCTTC	CASRTQGNYGYTF
NA	TRBV30	TRBJ2-7	15	NA	TGTGCCTGGAGTGTAGCGTGGGGACACTCCTACGAGCAGTACTTC	CAWSVAWGHSYEQYF
TRBD2	TRBV24-1	TRBJ2-2	17	NA	TGTGCCACCAGTGATTCGGCTAGCGGGAGATTGACCGGGGAGCTGTTTTTT	CATSDSASGRLTGELFF
TRBD1	TRBV25-1	TRBJ1-2	17	few	TGTGCCAGCAGTGTACGAGGGGGCGGCCCTAGAGACTATGGCTACACCTTC	CASSVRGGGPRDYGYTF
NA	TRBV7-9	TRBJ1-1	16	NA	TGTGCCAGCAGCTTAGTCTCACACGGGGGGAACACTGAAGCTTTCTTT	CASSLVSHGGNTEAFF
NA	TRBV7-9	TRBJ1-2	12	NA	TGTGCCAGCAGCTTAGGGGCGTATGGCTACACCTTC	CASSLGAYGYTF
NA	TRBV5-8	TRBJ1-1	15	NA	TGTGCCAGCAGCTTAAGCGGCCGTCTGAACACTGAAGCTTTCTTT	CASSLSGRLNTEAFF
TRBD2	TRBV7-3	TRBJ2-7	13	NA	TGTGCCAGCAGCTATAGCGGGATAGGGGAGCAGTACTTC	CASSYSGIGEQYF
TRBD1	TRBV5-4	TRBJ2-5	14	NA	TGTGCCAGCAGCGAGGGACAGATCCAAGAGACCCAGTACTTC	CASSEGQIQETQYF
TRBD2	TRBV11-2	TRBJ2-7	13	NA	TGTGCCAGCAGCTTAGGACTAGCGTACGAGCAGTACTTC	CASSLGLAYEQYF
NA	TRBV21-1	TRBJ2-7	13	once	TGTGCCAGCAGCGCTAGCGGAACCTACGAGCAGTACTTC	CASSASGTYEQYF
NA	TRBV28	TRBJ1-2	15	few	TGTGCCAGCAGTACGCAACAGGACAGCATCTATGGCTACACCTTC	CASSTQQDSIYGYTF
NA	TRBV3-1/TRBV3-2	TRBJ2-7	14	NA	TGTGCCAGCAGCCCCCGGGAGAGACTCTACGAGCAGTACTTC	CASSPRERLYEQYF
NA	TRBV2	TRBJ1-1	13	NA	TGTGCCAGCAGTGAAGAGACAGGCACTGAAGCTTTCTTT	CASSEETGTEAFF
TRBD2	TRBV28	TRBJ2-7	14	NA	TGTGCCAGCAGGTGGACTAGCGAGAACTACGAGCAGTACTTC	CASRWTSENYEQYF
NA	TRBV7-2	TRBJ2-3	16	NA	TGTGCCAGCAGCGCAACAACGGGACTTAGCACAGATACGCAGTATTTT	CASSATTGLSTDTQYF